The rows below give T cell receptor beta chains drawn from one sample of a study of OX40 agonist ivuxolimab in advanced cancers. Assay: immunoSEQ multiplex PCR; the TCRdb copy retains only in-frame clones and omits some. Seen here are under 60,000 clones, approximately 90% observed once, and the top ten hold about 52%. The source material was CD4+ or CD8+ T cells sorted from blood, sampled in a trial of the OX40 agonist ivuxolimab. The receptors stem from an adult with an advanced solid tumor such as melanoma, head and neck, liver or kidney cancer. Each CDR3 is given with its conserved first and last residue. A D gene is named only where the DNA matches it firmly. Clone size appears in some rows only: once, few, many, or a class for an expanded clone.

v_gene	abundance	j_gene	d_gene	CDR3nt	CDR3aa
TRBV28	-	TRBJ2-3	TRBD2	TGTGCCAGCAGACTAGCGGGGGCAGATACGCAGTATTTT	CASRLAGADTQYF
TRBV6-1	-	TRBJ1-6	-	TGTGCCAGCAGTGAAAAGGAGGCCCTACAGGGCGTGTACTTGTTTTCACCCCTCCACTTT	CASSEKEALQGVYLFSPLHF
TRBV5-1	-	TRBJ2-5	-	TGCGCCAGCAGCTACGGGAGAGGAGCGATCCAAGAGACCCAGTACTTC	CASSYGRGAIQETQYF
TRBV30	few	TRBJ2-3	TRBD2	TGTGCCTGGAGTGTCGTCCCGGGACTAGCGGGGGGCACAGATACGCAGTATTTT	CAWSVVPGLAGGTDTQYF
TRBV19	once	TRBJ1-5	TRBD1	TGTGCCAGTAAGGGACAGGGCAATCAGCCCCAGCATTTT	CASKGQGNQPQHF
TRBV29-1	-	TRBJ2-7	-	TGCAGCGTTAAGGACTATCTCCACGAGCAGTACTTC	CSVKDYLHEQYF
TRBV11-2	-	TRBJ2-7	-	TGTGCCAGCAGCTTATGGGACGGAGCATACTACGAGCAGTACTTC	CASSLWDGAYYEQYF
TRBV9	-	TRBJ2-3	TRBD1	TGTGCCAGCAGCAAACGGACAGGGGGCTCCACAGATACGCAGTATTTT	CASSKRTGGSTDTQYF
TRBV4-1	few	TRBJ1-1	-	TGCGCCAGCAGCCAAACAGGACGGATGCAGCAAGCTTTCTTT	CASSQTGRMQQAFF
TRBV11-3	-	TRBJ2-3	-	TGTGCCAGCAGCTTAGGGGCGGGCACAGATACGCAGTATTTT	CASSLGAGTDTQYF